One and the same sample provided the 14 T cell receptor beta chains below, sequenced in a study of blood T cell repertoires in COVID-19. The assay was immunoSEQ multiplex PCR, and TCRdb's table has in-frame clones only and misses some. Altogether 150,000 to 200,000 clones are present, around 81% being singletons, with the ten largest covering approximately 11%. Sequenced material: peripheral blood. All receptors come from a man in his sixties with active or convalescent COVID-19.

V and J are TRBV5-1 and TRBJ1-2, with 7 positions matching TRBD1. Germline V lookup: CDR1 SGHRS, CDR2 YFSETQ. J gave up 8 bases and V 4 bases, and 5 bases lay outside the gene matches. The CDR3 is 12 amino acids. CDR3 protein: CASSKTGNGYTF. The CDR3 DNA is TGCGCCAGCAGCAAGACAGGGAACGGCTACACCTTC. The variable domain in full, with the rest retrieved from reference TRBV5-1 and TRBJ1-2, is KAGVTQTPRYLIKTRGQQVTLSCSPISGHRSVSWYQQTPGQGLQFLFEYFSETQRNKGNFPGRFSGRQFSNSRSEMNVSTLELGDSALYLCASSKTGNGYTFGSGTRLTVV.

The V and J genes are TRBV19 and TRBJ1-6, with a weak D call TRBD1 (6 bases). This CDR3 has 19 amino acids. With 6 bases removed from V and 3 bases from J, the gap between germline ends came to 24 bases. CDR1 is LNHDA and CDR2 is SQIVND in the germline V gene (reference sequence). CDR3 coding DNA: TGTGCCAGTAGACTAGGGAGGGGGGTGGTAGTCCGCTATAATTCACCCCTCCACTTT. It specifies CASRLGRGVVVRYNSPLHF.

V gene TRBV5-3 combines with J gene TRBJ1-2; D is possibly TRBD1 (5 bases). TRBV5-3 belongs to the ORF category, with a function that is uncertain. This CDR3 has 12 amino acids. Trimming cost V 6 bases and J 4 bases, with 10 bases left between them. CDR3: CARNDRLYGYTF. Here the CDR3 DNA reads TGTGCCAGAAACGACAGACTCTATGGCTACACCTTC.

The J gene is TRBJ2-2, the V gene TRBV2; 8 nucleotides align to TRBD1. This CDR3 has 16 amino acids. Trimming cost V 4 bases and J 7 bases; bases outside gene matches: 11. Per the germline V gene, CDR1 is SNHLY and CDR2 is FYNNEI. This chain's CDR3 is CASSGGAGGYGGELFF. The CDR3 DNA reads TGTGCCAGCAGTGGAGGGGCAGGGGGCTACGGCGGGGAGCTGTTTTTT.

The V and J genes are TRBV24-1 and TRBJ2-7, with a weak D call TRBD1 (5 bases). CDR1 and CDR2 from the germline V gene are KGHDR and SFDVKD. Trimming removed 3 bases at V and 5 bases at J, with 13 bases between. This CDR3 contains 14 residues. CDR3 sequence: CATSDLRDRNEQYF. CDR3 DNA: TGTGCCACCAGTGATCTCCGCGACAGAAACGAGCAGTACTTC.

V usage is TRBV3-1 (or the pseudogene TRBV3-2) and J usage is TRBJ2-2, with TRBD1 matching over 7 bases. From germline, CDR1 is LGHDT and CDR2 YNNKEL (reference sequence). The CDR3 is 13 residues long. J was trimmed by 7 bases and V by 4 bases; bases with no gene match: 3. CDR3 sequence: CASSRQGGGELFF. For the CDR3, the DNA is TGTGCCAGCAGCCGACAGGGTGGCGGGGAGCTGTTTTTT.

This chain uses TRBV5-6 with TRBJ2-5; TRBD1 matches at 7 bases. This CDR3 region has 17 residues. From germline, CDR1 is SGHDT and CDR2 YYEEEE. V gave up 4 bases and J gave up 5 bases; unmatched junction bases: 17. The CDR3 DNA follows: TGTGCCAGCAGCACCTACAGCCGGGACAGTGACTGGGAGACCCAGTACTTC. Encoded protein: CASSTYSRDSDWETQYF.

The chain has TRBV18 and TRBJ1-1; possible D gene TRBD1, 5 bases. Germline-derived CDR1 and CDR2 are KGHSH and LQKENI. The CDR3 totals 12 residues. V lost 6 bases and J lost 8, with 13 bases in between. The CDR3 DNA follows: TGTGCCAGCTCCCCCGAGACAGCAGAAGCTTTCTTT. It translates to CASSPETAEAFF.

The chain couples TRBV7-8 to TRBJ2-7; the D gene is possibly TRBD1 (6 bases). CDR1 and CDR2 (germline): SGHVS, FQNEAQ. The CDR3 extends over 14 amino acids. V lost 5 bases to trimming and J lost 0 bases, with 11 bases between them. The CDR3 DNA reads TGTGCCAGCAGCGGTAGGGACATCTCCTACGAGCAGTACTTC. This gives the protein CASSGRDISYEQYF.

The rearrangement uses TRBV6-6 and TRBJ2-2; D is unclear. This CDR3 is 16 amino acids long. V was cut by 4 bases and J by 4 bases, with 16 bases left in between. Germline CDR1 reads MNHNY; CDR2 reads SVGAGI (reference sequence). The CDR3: CASSFGLARGTGELFF. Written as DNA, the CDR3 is TGTGCCAGCAGTTTCGGTCTCGCCCGCGGCACCGGGGAGCTGTTTTTT.

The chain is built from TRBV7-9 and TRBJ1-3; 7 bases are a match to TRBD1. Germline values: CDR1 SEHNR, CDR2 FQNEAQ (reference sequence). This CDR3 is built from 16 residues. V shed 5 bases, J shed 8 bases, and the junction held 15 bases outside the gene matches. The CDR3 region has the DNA TGTGCCAGCAGCAGGGACCTACAGGGGTTGGGGGACACCATATATTTT. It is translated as CASSRDLQGLGDTIYF.

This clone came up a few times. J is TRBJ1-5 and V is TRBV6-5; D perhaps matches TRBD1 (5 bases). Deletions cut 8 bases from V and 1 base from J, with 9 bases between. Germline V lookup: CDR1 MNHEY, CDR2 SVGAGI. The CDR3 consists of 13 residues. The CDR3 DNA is TGTGCCAGCTGCGGGGGAAGCAATCAGCCCCAGCATTTT. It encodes CASCGGSNQPQHF.

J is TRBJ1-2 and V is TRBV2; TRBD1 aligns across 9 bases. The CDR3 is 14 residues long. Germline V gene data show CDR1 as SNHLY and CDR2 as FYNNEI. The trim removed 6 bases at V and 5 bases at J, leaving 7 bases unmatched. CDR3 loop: CASRIQGAGYGYTF. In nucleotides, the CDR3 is TGTGCCAGCAGGATACAGGGGGCAGGGTATGGCTACACCTTC.

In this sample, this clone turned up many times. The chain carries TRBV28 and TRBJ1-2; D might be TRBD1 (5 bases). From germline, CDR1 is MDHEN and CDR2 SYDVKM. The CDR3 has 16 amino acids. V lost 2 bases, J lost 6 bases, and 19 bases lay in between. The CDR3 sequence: CASSLETWGGGNGYTF. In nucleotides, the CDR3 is TGTGCCAGCAGTTTAGAAACTTGGGGCGGCGGAAATGGCTACACCTTC.